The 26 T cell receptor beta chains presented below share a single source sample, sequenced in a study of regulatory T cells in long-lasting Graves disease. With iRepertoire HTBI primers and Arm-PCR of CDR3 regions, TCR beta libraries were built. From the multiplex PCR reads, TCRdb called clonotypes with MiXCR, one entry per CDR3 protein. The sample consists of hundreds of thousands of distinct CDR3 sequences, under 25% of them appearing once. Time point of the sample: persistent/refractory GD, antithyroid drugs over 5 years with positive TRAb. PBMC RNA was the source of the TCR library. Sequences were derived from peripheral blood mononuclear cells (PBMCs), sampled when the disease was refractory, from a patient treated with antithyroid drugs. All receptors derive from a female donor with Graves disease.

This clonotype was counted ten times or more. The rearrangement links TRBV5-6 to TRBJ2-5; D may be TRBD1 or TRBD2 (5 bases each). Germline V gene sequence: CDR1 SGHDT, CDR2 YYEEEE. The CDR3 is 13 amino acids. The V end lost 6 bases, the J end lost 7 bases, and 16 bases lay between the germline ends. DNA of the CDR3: TGTGCCAGCAAGCCGGAGCCTGGGGGGACCCAGTACTTC. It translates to CASKPEPGGTQYF.

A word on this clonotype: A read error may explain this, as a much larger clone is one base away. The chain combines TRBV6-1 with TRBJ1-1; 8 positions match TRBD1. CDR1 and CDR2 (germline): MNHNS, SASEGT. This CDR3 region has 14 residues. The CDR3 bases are TGTGCCAGCGCAGCAAGACAGGGGAGCACTGGAGCTTTCTTT. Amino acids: CASAARQGSTGAFF.

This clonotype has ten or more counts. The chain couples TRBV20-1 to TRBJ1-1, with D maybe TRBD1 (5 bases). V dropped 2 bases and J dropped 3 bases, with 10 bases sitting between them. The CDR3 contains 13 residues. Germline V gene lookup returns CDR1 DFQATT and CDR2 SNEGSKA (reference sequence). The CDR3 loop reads CSARTARDTEAFF. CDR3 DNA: TGCAGTGCTAGAACGGCCAGGGACACTGAAGCTTTCTTT.

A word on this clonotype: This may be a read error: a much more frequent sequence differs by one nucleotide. The CDR3 here is CAWSASYQETRYF. CDR3 sequence (DNA): TGTGCCTGGAGTGCTTCGTACCAAGAGACCCGGTACTTC. This chain connects TRBV30 to TRBJ2-5, with D uncertain. Per germline, CDR1 GTSNPN and CDR2 SVGIG (reference sequence). CDR3 length: 13 residues.

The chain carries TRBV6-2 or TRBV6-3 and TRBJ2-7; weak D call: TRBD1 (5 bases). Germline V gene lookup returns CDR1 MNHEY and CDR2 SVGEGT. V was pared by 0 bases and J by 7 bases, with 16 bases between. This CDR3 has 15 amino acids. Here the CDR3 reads CASSYSNRGLGEQYF. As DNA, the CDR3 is TGTGCCAGCAGTTACTCCAATAGGGGCTTGGGGGAGCAGTACTTC.

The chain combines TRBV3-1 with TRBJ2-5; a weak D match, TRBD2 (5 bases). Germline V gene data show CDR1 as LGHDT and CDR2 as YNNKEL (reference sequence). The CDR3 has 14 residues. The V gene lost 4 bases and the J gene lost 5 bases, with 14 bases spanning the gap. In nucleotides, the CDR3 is TGTGCCAGCAGCCCCCGAGCGGCGGAGGAGACCCAGTACTTC. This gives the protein CASSPRAAEETQYF.

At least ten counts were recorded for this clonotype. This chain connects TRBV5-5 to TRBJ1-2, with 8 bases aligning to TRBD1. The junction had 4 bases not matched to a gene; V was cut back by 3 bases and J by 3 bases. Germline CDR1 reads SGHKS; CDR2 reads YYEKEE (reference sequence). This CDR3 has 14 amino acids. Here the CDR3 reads CASSYGQGDYGYTF. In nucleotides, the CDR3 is TGTGCCAGCAGCTACGGACAGGGCGACTATGGCTACACCTTC.

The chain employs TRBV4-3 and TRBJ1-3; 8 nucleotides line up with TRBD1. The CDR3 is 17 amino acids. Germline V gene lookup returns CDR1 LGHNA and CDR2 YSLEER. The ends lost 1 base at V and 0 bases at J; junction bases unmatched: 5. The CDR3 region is CASSQAAGGPSGNTIYF. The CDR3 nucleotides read TGCGCCAGCAGCCAAGCGGCAGGGGGCCCCTCTGGAAACACCATATATTTT.

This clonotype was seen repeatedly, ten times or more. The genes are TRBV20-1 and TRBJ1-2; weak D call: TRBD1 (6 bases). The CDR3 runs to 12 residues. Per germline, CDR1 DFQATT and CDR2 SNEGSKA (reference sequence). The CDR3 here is CSKASGDYGYTF. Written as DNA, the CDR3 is TGCAGCAAAGCCTCAGGGGACTATGGCTACACCTTC.

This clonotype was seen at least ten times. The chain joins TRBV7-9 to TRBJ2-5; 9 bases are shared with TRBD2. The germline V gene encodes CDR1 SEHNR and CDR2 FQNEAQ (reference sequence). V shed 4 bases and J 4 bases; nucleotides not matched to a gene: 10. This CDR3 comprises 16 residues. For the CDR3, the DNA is TGTGCCAGCAGCTCCCCAAGGGCACTAGCGGGAGAGACCCAGTACTTC. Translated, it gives CASSSPRALAGETQYF.

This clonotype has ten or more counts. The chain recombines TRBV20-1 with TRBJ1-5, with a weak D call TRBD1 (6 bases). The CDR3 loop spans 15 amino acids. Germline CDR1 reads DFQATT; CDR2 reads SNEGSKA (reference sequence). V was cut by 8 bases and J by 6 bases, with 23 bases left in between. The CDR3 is CSPVAGGHGSQPQHF. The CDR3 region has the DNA TGCAGTCCGGTGGCGGGGGGCCACGGTAGTCAGCCCCAGCATTTT.

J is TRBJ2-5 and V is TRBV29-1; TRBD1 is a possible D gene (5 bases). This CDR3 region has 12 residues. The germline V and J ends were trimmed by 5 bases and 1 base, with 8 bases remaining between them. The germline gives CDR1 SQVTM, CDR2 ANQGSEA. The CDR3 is CSVKGSQETQYF. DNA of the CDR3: TGCAGCGTTAAGGGGTCCCAAGAGACCCAGTACTTC.

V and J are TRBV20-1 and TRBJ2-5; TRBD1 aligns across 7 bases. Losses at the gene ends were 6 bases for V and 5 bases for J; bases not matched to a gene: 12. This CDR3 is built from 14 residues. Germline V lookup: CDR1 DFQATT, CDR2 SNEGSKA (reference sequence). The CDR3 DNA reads TGCAGTGCGGATATTCCAGGGGGAAGGGAGACCCAGTACTTC. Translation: CSADIPGGRETQYF.

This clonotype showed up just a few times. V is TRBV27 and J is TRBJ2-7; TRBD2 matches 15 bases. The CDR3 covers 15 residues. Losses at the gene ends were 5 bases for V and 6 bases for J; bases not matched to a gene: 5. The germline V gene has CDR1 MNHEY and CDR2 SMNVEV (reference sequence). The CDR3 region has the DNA TGTGCCAGCAGTCCGGGGACTAGCGGGAGGTCCGAGCAGTACTTC. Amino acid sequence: CASSPGTSGRSEQYF.

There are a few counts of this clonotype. CDR3 nucleotide sequence: TGCAGCGTCGCCGACAGGGGCTCTGGAAACACCATATATTTT. This sequence encodes CSVADRGSGNTIYF. The V call is TRBV29-1, the J call TRBJ1-3, with 8 bases aligning to TRBD1. CDR1 is SQVTM, CDR2 ANQGSEA, per germline. V lost 6 bases to trimming and J lost 0 bases; unmatched junction nucleotides: 4. The CDR3 has 14 residues.

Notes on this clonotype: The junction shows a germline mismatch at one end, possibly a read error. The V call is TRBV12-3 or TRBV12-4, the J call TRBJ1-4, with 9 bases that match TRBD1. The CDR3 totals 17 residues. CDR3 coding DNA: TGTGCCGGCAGAGCAGGCCTACAGGGGGCGCCGAATGAAAAACTGTTTTTT. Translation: CAGRAGLQGAPNEKLFF.

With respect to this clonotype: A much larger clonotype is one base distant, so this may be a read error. CDR3 nucleotides: TGTGCCAGTAAGGTCGCGTTCAGTTACACTGAAGCTTCCTTT. Translated: CASKVAFSYTEASF. The chain links TRBV19 to TRBJ1-1, with D unclear. CDR3 length: 14 residues. Germline CDR1 reads LNHDA; CDR2 reads SQIVND (reference sequence).

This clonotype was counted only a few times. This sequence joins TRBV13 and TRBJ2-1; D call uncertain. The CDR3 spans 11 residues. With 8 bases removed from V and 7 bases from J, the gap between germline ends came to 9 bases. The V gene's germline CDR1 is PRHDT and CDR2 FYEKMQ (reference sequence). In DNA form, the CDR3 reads TGTGCCAGCGGCTACGGAAATGAGCAGTTCTTC. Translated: CASGYGNEQFF.

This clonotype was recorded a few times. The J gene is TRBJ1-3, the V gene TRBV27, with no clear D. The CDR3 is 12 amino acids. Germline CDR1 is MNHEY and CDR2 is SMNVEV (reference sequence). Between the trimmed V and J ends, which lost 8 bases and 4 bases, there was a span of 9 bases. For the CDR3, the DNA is TGTGCCAGCGGGCCTCGAGGAAACACCATATATTTT. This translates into CASGPRGNTIYF.

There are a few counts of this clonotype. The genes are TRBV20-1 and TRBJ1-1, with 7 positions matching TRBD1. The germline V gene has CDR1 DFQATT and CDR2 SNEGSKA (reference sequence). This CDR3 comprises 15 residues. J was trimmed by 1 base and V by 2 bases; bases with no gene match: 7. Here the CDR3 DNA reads TGCAGTGCTAGATCTCCCGGGACAGAGAACACTGAAGCTTTCTTT. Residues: CSARSPGTENTEAFF.

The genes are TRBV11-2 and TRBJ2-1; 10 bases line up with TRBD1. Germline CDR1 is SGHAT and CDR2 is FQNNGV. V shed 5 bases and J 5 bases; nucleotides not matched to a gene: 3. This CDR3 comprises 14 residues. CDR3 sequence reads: CASSRGTGDNEQFF. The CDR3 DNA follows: TGTGCCAGCAGCCGCGGGACAGGGGACAATGAGCAGTTCTTC.

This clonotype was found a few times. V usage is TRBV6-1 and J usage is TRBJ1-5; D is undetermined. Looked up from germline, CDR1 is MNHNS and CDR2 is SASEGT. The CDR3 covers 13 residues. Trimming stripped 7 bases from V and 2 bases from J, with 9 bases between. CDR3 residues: CASNPAGNQPQHF. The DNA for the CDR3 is TGTGCCAGCAACCCCGCGGGCAATCAGCCCCAGCATTTT.

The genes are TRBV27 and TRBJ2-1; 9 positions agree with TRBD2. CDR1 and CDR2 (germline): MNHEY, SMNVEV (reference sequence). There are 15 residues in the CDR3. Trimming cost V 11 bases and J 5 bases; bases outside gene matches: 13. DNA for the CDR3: TGTGCCGGCAACCGAAGGGGCGGGAGGGACAATGAGCAGTTCTTC. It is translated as CAGNRRGGRDNEQFF.

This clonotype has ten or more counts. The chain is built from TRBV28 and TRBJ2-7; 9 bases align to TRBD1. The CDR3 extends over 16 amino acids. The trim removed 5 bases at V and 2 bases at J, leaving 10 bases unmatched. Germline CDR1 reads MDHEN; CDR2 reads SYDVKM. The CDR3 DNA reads TGTGCCAGCAGTCCCCCTCCGGGACAGGGTACCTACGAGCAGTACTTC. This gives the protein CASSPPPGQGTYEQYF.

In DNA form, the CDR3 reads TGTGCCAGCAAGCCCCAGGCGACAGGGAAGGAAGAGACCCAGTACTTC. Its protein product is CASKPQATGKEETQYF. This rearrangement joins TRBV27 to TRBJ2-5, with TRBD1 matching 7 bases. The CDR3 has 16 amino acids. Germline trimming cut 7 bases from V and 3 bases from J; bases unmatched to any gene: 14. Per germline, CDR1 MNHEY and CDR2 SMNVEV (reference sequence).

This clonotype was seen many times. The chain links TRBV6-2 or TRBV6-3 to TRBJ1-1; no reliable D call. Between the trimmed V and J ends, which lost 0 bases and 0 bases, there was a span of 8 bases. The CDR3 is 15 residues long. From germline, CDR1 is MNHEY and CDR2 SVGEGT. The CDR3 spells CASSYSAHMNTEAFF. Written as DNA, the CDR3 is TGTGCCAGCAGTTACTCGGCACATATGAACACTGAAGCTTTCTTT.